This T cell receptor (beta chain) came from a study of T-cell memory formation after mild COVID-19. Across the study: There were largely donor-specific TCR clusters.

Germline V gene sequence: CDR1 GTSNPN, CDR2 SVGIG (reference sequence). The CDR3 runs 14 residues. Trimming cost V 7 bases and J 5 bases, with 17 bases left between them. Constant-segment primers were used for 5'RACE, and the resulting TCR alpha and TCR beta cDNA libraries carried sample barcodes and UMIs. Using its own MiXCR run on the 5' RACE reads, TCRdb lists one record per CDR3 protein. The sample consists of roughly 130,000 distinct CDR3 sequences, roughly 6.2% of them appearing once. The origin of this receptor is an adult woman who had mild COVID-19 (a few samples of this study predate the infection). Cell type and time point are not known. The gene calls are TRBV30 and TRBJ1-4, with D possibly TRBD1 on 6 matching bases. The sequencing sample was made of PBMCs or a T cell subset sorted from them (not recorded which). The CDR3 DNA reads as TGTGCCTTATCTGGGGGGACACGGAATGAAAAACTGTTTTTT. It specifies CALSGGTRNEKLFF.